The 13 T cell receptor beta chains below all came from one sample that was sequenced in a study of cytomegalovirus exposure and HLA in healthy donors. Libraries were prepared by immunoSEQ multiplex PCR; TCRdb keeps only in-frame clonotypes and omits some of them. Of roughly 100,000 clones in the sample, about 88% were seen once. Specimen: PBMCs. The receptors originated from a woman aged 18-29 years in good health and CMV-seropositive.

V usage is TRBV5-4 and J usage is TRBJ1-1; the D gene is possibly TRBD1 (6 bases). This CDR3 is 14 amino acids long. The ends were cut back, 4 bases at V and 1 base at J, with 11 bases in the middle. Germline CDR1 SGHNT, CDR2 YYREEE (reference sequence). CDR3 sequence (DNA): TGTGCCAGCAGCGCGGGGGGCTCGAACACTGAAGCTTTCTTT. It translates to CASSAGGSNTEAFF.

This sequence joins TRBV29-1 and TRBJ1-1; weak D call: TRBD1 (6 bases). Germline values: CDR1 SQVTM, CDR2 ANQGSEA. V was clipped by 8 bases and J by 4 bases, with 14 bases between them. This CDR3 contains 12 residues. CDR3 loop: CSTRGRSTEAFF. For the CDR3, the DNA is TGCAGCACCAGGGGAAGGAGCACTGAAGCTTTCTTT.

The rearrangement uses TRBV2 and TRBJ2-5; 10 bases map to TRBD1. V was pared by 6 bases and J by 7 bases, with 8 bases of the junction left unmatched. Germline CDR1 is SNHLY and CDR2 is FYNNEI. CDR3 size: 14 residues. For the CDR3, the DNA is TGTGCCAGCAGACGACAGGGGGCGGAGGGGACCCAGTACTTC. It codes for CASRRQGAEGTQYF.

The CDR3 is CAGTSGDYNEQFF. The CDR3 DNA is TGTGCCGGAACTAGCGGGGATTACAATGAGCAGTTCTTC. This chain uses TRBV6-1 with TRBJ2-1; 10 bases are a match to TRBD2. The trim removed 11 bases at V and 4 bases at J, leaving 5 bases unmatched. Germline lookup yields CDR1 MNHNS and CDR2 SASEGT. The CDR3 spans 13 residues.

This chain joins TRBV11-2 and TRBJ1-5, with 7 bases that match TRBD1. The CDR3 is 16 residues long. CDR1 SGHAT and CDR2 FQNNGV come from the germline V gene. Unmatched junction bases numbered 10, after V lost 5 bases and J lost 3 bases. The CDR3 nucleotides read TGTGCCAGCAGCGAAAGGGCAGGGGGACCCAATCAGCCCCAGCATTTT. It specifies CASSERAGGPNQPQHF. The full variable domain, in which reference TRBV11-2 and TRBJ1-5 provide the parts outside the CDR3, is EAGVAQSPRYKIIEKRQSVAFWCNPISGHATLYWYQQILGQGPKLLIQFQNNGVVDDSQLPKDRFSAERLKGVDSTLKIQPAKLEDSAVYLCASSERAGGPNQPQHFGDGTRLSIL.

A note on this clone: Since a much larger clone is just one base distant, this may be a read error. The CDR3 region is CASSGTNTDTQYF. Here the CDR3 DNA reads TGTGCCAGCAGTGGGACTAACACAGATACGCAGTATTTT. This chain connects TRBV28 to TRBJ2-3, with TRBD2 matching over 7 bases. Germline assignment: CDR1 MDHEN and CDR2 SYDVKM. The CDR3 length is 13 residues. With 5 bases clipped from V and 2 bases from J, the junction kept 1 base outside the gene matches.

V usage is TRBV7-2 and J usage is TRBJ2-1; 10 bases align to TRBD1. Germline V gives CDR1 SGHTA, CDR2 FQGNSA. The CDR3 contains 15 residues. The junction had 7 bases not matched to a gene; V was cut back by 5 bases and J by 6 bases. This CDR3 reads CASSRTGGRVNEQFF. The CDR3 DNA follows: TGTGCCAGCAGCCGGACAGGGGGACGGGTCAATGAGCAGTTCTTC.

The CDR3 spells CASSQTRGETQYF. DNA of the CDR3: TGCGCCAGCAGCCAAACAAGGGGGGAGACCCAGTACTTC. This chain connects TRBV4-3 to TRBJ2-5; maybe TRBD1 (6 bases). V shed 2 bases and J shed 5 bases, with 9 bases lying between them. CDR3 length: 13 residues. Germline V gene sequence: CDR1 LGHNA, CDR2 YSLEER.

The chain couples TRBV4-1 to TRBJ1-5; 10 bases map to TRBD1. After removal of 1 base from V and 5 bases from J, the junction contained 2 bases not matched to a gene. The CDR3 sequence is 15 residues long. Germline V gene lookup returns CDR1 MGHRA and CDR2 YSYEKL. Here the CDR3 DNA reads TGCGCCAGCAGCCAAGGGACAGGGGGTTATCAGCCCCAGCATTTT. Its translation is CASSQGTGGYQPQHF.

The chain couples TRBV6-5 to TRBJ1-1; 11 positions agree with TRBD1. CDR3 length: 14 residues. Germline V gene sequence: CDR1 MNHEY, CDR2 SVGAGI. The J segment lost 5 bases and the V segment lost 9 bases, leaving 8 bases of the junction unmatched. This CDR3 reads CASKEGQGGTEAFF. CDR3 DNA: TGTGCCAGTAAAGAGGGACAGGGGGGAACTGAAGCTTTCTTT.

This CDR3 is CASSLNQGNQETQYF. The CDR3 DNA sequence: TGTGCCAGCTCCCTGAATCAGGGTAACCAAGAGACCCAGTACTTC. The chain employs TRBV18 and TRBJ2-5; tentatively, D is TRBD1 (5 bases). Trimming pared 6 bases from V and 0 bases from J, leaving 14 bases between. This CDR3 is 15 amino acids long. Germline V CDR1 and CDR2: KGHSH, LQKENI.

This clone was seen a single time. The chain combines TRBV27 with TRBJ2-7, with 13 bases identical to TRBD2. This CDR3 region has 15 residues. Germline assignment: CDR1 MNHEY and CDR2 SMNVEV (reference sequence). Trimming at V came to 7 bases and at J to 6 bases, leaving 9 bases not matched to a gene. Here the CDR3 reads CASIRTGTSGVEQYV. The CDR3 DNA follows: TGTGCCAGCATCCGGACAGGGACTAGCGGGGTCGAGCAGTACGTC.

This clone was seen only once. This chain uses TRBV5-4 with TRBJ1-6; D is unresolved. CDR3 length: 16 amino acids. The germline V and J ends were trimmed by 4 bases and 11 bases, with 22 bases remaining between them. From germline, CDR1 is SGHNT and CDR2 YYREEE (reference sequence). DNA of the CDR3: TGTGCCAGCAGCCTGGGGTCCGGGAGTGTCTTGACACCCCTCCACTTT. This gives the protein CASSLGSGSVLTPLHF.